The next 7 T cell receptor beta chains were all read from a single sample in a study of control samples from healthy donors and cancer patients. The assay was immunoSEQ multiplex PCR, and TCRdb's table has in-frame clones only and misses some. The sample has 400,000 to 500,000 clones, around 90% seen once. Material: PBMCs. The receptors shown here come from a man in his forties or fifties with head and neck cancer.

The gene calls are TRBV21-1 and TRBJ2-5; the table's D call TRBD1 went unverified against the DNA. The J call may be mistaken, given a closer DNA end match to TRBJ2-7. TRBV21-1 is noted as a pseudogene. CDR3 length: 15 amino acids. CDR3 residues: CASSKGTTGVHEQYF. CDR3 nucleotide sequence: TGTGCCAGCAGCAAAGGGACCACAGGGGTCCACGAGCAGTACTTC.

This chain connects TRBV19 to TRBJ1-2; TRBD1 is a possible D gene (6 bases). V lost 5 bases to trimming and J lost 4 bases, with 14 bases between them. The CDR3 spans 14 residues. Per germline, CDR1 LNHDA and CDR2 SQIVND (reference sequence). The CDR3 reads CASSPRGGGYGYTF. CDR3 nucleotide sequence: TGTGCCAGTAGTCCCAGGGGAGGCGGCTATGGCTACACCTTC.

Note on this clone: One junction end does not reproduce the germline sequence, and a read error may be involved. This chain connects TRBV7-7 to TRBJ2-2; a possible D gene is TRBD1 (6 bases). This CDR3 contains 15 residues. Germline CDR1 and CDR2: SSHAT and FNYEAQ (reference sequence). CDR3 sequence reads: CASSLNTGPAGELFF. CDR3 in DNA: TGTGCTAGCAGCTTAAACACAGGGCCGGCCGGGGAGCTGTTTTTT.

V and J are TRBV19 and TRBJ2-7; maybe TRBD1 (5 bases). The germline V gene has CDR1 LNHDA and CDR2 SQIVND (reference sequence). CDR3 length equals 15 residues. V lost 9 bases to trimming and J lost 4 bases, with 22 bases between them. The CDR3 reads CARDEDSMGPYEQYF. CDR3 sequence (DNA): TGTGCCAGGGACGAAGACTCCATGGGGCCTTACGAGCAGTACTTC.

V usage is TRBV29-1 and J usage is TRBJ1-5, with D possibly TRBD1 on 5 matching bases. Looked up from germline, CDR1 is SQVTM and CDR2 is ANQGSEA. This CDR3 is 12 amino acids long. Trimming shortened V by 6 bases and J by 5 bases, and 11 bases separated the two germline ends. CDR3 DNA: TGCAGCGTCCTTGAAGGGGATCAGCCCCAGCATTTT. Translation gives CSVLEGDQPQHF.

The CDR3 DNA is TGTGCCAGCAGCTTCAAGAGGAACACTGAAGCTTTCTTT. Translating gives CASSFKRNTEAFF. The J gene is TRBJ1-1, the V gene TRBV11-3; D gene unclear. The CDR3 length is 13 residues. V lost 3 bases, J lost 1 base, and 6 bases lay in between. Germline V gene sequence: CDR1 SGHNT, CDR2 YENEEA.

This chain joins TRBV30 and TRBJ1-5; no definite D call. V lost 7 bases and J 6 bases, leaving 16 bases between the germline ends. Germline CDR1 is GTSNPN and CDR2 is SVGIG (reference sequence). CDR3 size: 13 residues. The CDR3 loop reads CAFTQSGLQPQHF. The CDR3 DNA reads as TGTGCCTTTACCCAATCAGGCCTTCAGCCCCAGCATTTT.